A single TCR beta chain is shown here with its context. Its antigen is not known. V was clipped by 6 bases and J by 0 bases; unmatched bases: 7. The CDR3 is 15 residues long. The germline CDR1 and CDR2 sequences are SGHAT and FQNNGV. This sample is drawn from a study of cytomegalovirus exposure and HLA in healthy donors. Study-level findings and limits: One variant, a missense change in DCLRE1C, was linked in a later analysis to TCR beta V- and J-gene trimming. Most subjects' HLA-A and HLA-B alleles were reportedly predicted from TCR beta sequences.

Primers included in the PCR were 60 Vbeta and 13 Jbeta primers. Assay used: immunoSEQ multiplex PCR; TCRdb lists only in-frame clones, some missing. The repertoire consists of under 250,000 clones, with around four fifths occurring once and the leading ten covering 1.7%. This receptor was obtained from a man over 45 in good health and CMV-seronegative. Material for sequencing was PBMCs. This rearrangement joins TRBV11-2 to TRBJ2-7; TRBD2 matches at 8 bases. The CDR3 bases are TGTGCCAGCAGGCAAGCGGGAGAGAGCTCCTACGAGCAGTACTTC. It is translated as CASRQAGESSYEQYF.